This TCR beta chain originates from a study of blood T cell repertoires in COVID-19. The V and J ends lost 4 bases and 2 bases respectively, with 10 bases between them. Germline-derived CDR1 and CDR2 are SGHNT and YYREEE (reference sequence). The CDR3 has 14 amino acids. As handled by the study authors: Counts of nucleated cells, estimated from reference gene primer amplification, were obtained. This table comes from immunoSEQ multiplex PCR, and its TCRdb copy is limited to in-frame clones, with some not included. That table supplies the V and J calls and clone size; D and trimming were determined from the DNA. The table has under 150,000 clones, more than 80% seen once; the top ten hold 6.5% to 8.5%.

The clonotype originates from a human donor with acute or convalescent COVID-19. The donor label of this sample is uncertain. This chain uses TRBV5-4 with TRBJ1-3, with TRBD1 as a possible D gene (6 bases). Sequences were obtained from peripheral blood. The CDR3 is CASSLQGTGNTIYF. For the CDR3, the DNA is TGTGCCAGCAGCCTACAGGGTACTGGAAACACCATATATTTT.